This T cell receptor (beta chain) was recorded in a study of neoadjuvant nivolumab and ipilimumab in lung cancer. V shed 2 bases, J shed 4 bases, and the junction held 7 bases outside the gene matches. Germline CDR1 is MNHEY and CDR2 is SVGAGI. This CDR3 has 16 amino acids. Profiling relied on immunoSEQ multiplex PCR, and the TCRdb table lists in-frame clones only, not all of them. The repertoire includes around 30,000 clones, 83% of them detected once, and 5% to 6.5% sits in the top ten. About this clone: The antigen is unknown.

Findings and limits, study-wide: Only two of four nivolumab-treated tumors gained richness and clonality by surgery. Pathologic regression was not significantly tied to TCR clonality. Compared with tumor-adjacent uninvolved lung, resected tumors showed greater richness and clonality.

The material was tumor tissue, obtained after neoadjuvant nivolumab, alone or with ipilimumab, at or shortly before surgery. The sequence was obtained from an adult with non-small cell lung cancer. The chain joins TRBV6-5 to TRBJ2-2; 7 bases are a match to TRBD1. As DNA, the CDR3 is TGTGCCAGCAGTTACGCCTGGGACAGCCCCACCGGGGAGCTGTTTTTT. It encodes CASSYAWDSPTGELFF.